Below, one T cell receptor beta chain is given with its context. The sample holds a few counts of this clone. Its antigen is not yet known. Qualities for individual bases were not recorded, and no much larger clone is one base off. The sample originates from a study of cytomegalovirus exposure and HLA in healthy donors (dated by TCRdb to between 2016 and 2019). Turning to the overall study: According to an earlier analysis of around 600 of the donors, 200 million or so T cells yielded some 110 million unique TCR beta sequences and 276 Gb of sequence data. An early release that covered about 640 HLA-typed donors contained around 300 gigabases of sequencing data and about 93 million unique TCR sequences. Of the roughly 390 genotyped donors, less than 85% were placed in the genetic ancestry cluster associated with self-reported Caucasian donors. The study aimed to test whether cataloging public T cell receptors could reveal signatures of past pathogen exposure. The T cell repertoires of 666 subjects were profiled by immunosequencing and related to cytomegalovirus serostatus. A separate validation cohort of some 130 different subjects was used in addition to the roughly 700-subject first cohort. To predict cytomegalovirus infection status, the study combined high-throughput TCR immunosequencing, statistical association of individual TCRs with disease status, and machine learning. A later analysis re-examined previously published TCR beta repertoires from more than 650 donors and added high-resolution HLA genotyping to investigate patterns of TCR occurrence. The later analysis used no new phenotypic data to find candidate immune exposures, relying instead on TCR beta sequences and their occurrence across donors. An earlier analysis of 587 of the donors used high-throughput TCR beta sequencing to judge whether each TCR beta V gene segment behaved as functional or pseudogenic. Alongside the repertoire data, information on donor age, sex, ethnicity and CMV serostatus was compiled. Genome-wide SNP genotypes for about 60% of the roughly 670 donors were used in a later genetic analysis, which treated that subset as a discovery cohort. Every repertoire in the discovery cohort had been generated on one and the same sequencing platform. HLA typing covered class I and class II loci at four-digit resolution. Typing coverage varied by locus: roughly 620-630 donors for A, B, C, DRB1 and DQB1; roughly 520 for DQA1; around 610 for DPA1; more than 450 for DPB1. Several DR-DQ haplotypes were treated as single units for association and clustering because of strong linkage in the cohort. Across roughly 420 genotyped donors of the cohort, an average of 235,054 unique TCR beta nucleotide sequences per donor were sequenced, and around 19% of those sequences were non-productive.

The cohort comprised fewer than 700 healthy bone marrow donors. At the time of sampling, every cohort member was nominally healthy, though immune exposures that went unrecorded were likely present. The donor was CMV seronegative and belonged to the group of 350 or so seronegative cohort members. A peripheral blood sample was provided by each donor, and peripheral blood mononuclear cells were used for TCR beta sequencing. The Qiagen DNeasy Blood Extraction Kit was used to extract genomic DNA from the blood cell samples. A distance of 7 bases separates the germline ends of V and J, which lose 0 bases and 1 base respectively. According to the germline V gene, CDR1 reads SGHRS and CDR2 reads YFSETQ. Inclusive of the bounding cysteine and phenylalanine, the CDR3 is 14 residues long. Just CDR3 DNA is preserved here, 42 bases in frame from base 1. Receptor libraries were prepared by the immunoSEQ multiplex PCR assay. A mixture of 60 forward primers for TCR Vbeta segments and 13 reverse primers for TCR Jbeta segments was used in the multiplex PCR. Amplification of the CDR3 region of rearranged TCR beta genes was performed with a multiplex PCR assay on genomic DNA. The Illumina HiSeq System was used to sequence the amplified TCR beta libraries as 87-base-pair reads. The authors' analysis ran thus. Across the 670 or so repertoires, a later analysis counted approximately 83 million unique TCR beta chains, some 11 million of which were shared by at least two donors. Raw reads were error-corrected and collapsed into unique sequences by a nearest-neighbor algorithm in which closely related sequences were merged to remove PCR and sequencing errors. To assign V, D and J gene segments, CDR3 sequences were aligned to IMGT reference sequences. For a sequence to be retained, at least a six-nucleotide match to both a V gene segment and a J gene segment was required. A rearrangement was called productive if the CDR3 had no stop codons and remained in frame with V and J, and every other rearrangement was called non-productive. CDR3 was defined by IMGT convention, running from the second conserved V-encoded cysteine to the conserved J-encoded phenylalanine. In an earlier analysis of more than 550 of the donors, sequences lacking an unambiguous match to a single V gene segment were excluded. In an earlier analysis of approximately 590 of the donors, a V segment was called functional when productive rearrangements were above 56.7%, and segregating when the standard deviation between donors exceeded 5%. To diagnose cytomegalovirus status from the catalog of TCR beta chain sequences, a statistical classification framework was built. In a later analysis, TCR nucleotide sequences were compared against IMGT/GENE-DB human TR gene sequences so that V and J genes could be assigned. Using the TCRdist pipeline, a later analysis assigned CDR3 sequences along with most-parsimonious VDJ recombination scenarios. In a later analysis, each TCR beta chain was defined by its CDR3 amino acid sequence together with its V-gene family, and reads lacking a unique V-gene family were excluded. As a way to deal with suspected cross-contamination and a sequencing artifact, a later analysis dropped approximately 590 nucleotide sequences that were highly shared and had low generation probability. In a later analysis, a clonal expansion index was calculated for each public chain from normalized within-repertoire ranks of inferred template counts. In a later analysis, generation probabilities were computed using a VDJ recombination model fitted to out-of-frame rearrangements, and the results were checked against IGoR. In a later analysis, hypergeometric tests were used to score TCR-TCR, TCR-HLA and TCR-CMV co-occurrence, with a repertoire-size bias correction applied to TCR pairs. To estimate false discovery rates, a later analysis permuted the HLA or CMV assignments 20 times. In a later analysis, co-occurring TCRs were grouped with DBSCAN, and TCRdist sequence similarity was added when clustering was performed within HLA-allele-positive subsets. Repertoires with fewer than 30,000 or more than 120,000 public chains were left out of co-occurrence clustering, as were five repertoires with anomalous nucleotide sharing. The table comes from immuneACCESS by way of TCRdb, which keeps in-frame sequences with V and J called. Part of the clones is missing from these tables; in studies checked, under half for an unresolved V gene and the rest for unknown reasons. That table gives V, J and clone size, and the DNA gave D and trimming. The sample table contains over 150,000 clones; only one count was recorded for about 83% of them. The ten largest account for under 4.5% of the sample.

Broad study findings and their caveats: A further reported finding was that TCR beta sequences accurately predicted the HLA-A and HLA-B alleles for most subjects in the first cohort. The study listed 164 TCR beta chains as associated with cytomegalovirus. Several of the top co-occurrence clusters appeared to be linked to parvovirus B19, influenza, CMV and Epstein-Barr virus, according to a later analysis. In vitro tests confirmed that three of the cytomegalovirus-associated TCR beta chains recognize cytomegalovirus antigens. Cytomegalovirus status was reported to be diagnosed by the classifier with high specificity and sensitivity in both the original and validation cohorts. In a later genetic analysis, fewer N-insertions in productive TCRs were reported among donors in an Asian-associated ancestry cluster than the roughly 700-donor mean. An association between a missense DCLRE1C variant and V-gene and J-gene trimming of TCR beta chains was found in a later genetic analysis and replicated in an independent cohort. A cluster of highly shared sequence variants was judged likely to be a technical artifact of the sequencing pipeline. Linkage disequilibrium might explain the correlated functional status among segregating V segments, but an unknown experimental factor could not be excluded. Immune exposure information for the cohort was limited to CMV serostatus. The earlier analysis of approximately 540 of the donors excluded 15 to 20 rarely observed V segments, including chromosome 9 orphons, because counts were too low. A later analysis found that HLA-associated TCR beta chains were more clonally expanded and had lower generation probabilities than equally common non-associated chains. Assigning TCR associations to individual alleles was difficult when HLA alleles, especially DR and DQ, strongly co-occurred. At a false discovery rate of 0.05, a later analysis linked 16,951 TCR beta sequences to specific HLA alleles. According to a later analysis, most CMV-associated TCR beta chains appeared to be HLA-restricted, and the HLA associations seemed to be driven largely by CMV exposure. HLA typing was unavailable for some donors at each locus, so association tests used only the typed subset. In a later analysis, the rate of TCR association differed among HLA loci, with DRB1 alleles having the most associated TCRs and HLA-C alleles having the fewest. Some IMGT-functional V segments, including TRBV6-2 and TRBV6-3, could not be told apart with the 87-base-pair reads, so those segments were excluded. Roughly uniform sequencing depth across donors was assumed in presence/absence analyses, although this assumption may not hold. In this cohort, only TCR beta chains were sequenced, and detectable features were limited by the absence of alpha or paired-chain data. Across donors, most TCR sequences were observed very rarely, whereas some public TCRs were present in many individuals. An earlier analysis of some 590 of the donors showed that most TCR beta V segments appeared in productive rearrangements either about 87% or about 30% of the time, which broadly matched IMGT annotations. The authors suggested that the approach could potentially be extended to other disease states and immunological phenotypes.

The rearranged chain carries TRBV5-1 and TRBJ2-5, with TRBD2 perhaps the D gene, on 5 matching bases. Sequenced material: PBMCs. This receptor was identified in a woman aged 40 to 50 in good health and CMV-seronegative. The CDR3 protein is CASSLGLPQETQYF. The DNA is TGCGCCAGCAGCTTGGGACTACCCCAAGAGACCCAGTACTTC.